Included here is one T cell receptor (beta chain) sequence, with context. Its antigen is undetermined. These data come from a study of cytomegalovirus exposure and HLA in healthy donors. Findings and limits, study-wide: In a later analysis, HLA-associated TCR beta chains were more clonally expanded than equally common others. Common viral pathogens were later found to be apparently linked to several of the most significant clusters.

PCR was performed using 60 Vbeta and 13 Jbeta primers. Clones were read by immunoSEQ multiplex PCR, and TCRdb kept only the in-frame ones, dropping some. The sample carries about 100,000 clones, approximately 89% recorded once. CDR3 size: 15 residues. Germline lookup yields CDR1 SGHTS and CDR2 YDEGEE. Unmatched junction bases numbered 7, after V lost 3 bases and J lost 6 bases. Regarding donors, all were healthy bone marrow donors. This chain connects TRBV5-8 to TRBJ2-3; 10 positions match TRBD1. The sample comprised PBMCs. This receptor was identified in a man aged 25 to 45 in good health and CMV-seronegative. In nucleotides, the CDR3 is TGTGCCAGCAGCTCAGGGACAGGGGTTTGGGATACGCAGTATTTT. This gives the protein CASSSGTGVWDTQYF.